This T cell receptor (beta chain) stems from a study of spatial heterogeneity in lung cancer. Germline V gene lookup returns CDR1 SGHAT and CDR2 FQNNGV. The ends were cut back, 5 bases at V and 7 bases at J, with 15 bases in the middle. This CDR3 has 13 residues. As to time point: sample taken at primary tumor resection. Tumor, nontumor lung or frozen PBMC supplied whole RNA, sequenced without sorting. This clonotype rates as medium-sized. TCRdb redid the calling of the 5' RACE reads with MiXCR, one entry per CDR3 protein. Here the sample spans over 2,500 distinct CDR3 sequences, approximately 3% being singletons.

The TCR was taken from a male donor with early-stage non-small cell lung cancer. The V and J genes are TRBV11-2 and TRBJ2-7; D not certain. Sequenced material: normal lung tissue next to the tumor, taken at surgery. The CDR3 loop is CASSPVPLGEQYF. The CDR3 DNA reads TGTGCCAGCAGCCCCGTTCCGCTGGGGGAGCAGTACTTC.